This T cell receptor (beta chain) was captured by sequencing in a study of human T cells and chemical hapten exposure. Time point given: pre-sensitization, week 0. Treatment: therapeutic diphenylcyclopropenone sensitization with weekly scalp DPC. TCRdb independently ran MiXCR on the RACE reads; one entry per CDR3 protein. The sample lists about 290,000 distinct CDR3 sequences; 7.5% to 9% were seen once. Germline loops: CDR1 LNHDA, CDR2 SQIVND (reference sequence). V gave up 3 bases and J gave up 9 bases, with 6 bases separating them. The CDR3 is 11 amino acids. V and J are TRBV19 and TRBJ2-1, with a tentative D call TRBD2 (5 bases). The sequencing used whole blood, collected in connection with sensitization to the hapten diphenylcyclopropenone (DPC). This clonotype was obtained from a man aged 18 to 29 with alopecia areata. Some clones in this sample may be carry-over from other donors' samples. For the CDR3, the DNA is TGTGCCAGTAGTATTCGGGGTGAGCAGTTCTTC. It translates to CASSIRGEQFF. Combining the CDR3 with reference TRBV19 and TRBJ2-1 gives the whole variable domain DGGITQSPKYLFRKEGQNVTLSCEQNLNHDAMYWYRQDPGQGLRLIYYSQIVNDFQKGDIAEGYSVSREKKESFPLTVTSAQKNPTAFYLCASSIRGEQFFGPGTRLTVL.